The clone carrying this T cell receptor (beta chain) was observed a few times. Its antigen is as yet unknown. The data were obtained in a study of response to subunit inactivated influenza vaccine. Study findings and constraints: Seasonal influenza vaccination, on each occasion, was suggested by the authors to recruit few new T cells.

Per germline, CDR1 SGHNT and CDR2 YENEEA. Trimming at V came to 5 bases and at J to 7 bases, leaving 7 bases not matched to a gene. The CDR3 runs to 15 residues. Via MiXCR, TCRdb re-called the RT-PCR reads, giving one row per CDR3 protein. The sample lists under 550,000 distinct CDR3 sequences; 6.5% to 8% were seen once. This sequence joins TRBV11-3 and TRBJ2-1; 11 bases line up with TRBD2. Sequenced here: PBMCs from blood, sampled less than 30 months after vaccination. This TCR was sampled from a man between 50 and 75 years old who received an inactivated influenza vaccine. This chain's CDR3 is CASSAGTSGGNEQFF. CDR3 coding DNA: TGTGCCAGCAGCGCCGGGACTAGCGGCGGAAATGAGCAGTTCTTC.